This T cell receptor beta chain comes out of a study of circulating and synovial CD4+ cells in juvenile arthritis. Germline CDR1 is SGHTA and CDR2 is FQGNSA. This CDR3 has 16 residues. V lost 5 bases to trimming and J lost 3 bases, with 17 bases between them. This table comes from immunoSEQ multiplex PCR, and its TCRdb copy is limited to in-frame clones, with some not included. There are fewer than 35,000 clones in the sample; around 95% occur only once, and 0.15% to 0.2% lies in the top ten. This clonotype was sampled from a human donor with juvenile idiopathic arthritis. Sequencing input: CD4+ T cells from blood. The chain joins TRBV7-2 to TRBJ2-1, with D tentatively TRBD2 (7 bases). In nucleotides, the CDR3 is TGTGCCAGCAGCGCCGGGGGGCGGGGGCGCTACAATGAGCAGTTCTTC. It specifies CASSAGGRGRYNEQFF. The whole variable domain, filled in from reference TRBV7-2 and TRBJ2-1, reads GAGVSQSPSNKVTEKGKDVELRCDPISGHTALYWYRQSLGQGLEFLIYFQGNSAPDKSGLPSDRFSAERTGGSVSTLTIQRTQQEDSAVYLCASSAGGRGRYNEQFFGPGTRLTVL.